This T cell receptor beta chain was recorded in a study of T cells after yellow fever vaccination. Study information: In the case of low-cell-number fractions, SMART-Seq v4 Ultra Low Input was used for preparation.

Template-switching 5'RACE yielded the TCR cDNA; a universal primer site and UMIs were added in the process. TCRdb itself ran the 5' RACE reads through MiXCR, one entry per CDR3 protein. The table has 70,000 or so distinct CDR3 sequences, about 7.7% seen once. This clonotype was detected ten times or more. Its antigen is unidentified. Deletions cut 5 bases from V and 1 base from J, with 14 bases between. The CDR3 is 16 residues long. In germline, CDR1 is SGHTA, CDR2 FQGTGA. Broader study findings: Any FACS-sorted repertoire could hold abundant clonotypes that contaminate it from the bulk population. Post-booster samples contained most primary-vaccination clones (approximately 96% CD4, approximately 88% CD8).

The V call is TRBV7-3, the J call TRBJ2-2; TRBD2 is a possible D gene (5 bases). The origin of this receptor is a man aged 18 to 29 who received the YFV17D yellow fever vaccine. Source: CD8+ T cells sorted from PBMCs, taken around 10 days after the first yellow fever vaccination. The CDR3 protein is CASSPFGELNTGELFF. CDR3 sequence (DNA): TGTGCCAGCAGCCCCTTCGGGGAGCTGAACACCGGGGAGCTGTTTTTT.